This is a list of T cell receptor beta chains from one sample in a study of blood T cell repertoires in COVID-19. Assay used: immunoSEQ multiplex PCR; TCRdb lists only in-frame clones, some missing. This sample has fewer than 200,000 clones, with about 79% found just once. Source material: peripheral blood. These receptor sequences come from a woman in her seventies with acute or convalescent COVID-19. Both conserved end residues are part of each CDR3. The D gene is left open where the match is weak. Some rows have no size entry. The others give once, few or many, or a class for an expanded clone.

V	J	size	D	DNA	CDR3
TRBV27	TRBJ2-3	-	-	TGTGCCAGCAGTTTTCGGTGGGACTCGCACACTGGGGGAGGAGATACGCAGTATTTT	CASSFRWDSHTGGGDTQYF
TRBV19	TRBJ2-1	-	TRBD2	TGTGCCAGTAAAAAGACTAGCGGGAGTCTATACAATGAGCAGTTCTTC	CASKKTSGSLYNEQFF
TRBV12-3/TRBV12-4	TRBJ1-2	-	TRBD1	TGTGCCAGCAGTTCGACAGGGTTGCGGGGCTACACCTTC	CASSSTGLRGYTF
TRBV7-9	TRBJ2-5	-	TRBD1	TGTGCCAGCAGCAAGGACAGGGGAGTCCAAGAGACCCAGTACTTC	CASSKDRGVQETQYF
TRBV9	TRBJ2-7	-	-	TGTGCCAGCAGCGTAGGCACGGGGTTGACCTACGAGCAGTACTTC	CASSVGTGLTYEQYF
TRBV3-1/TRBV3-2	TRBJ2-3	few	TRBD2	TGTGCCAGCAGCCCGGGAGGAGATACGCAGTATTTT	CASSPGGDTQYF
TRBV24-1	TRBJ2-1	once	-	TGTGCCACCAGCGTTTTAAGCGGAACCTACAATGAGCAGTTCTTC	CATSVLSGTYNEQFF
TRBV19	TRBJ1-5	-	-	TGTGCCAGTAGTATATGGGCAGGAGGTAGCCATCAGCCCCAGCATTTT	CASSIWAGGSHQPQHF
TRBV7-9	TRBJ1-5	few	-	TGTGCCAGCAGCTTAGGGGGCCCGGAGCCCCAGCATTTT	CASSLGGPEPQHF
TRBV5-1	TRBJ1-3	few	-	TGCGCCAGCAGCTTGCAGGCCCGGTCCCCTGGAAACACCATATATTTT	CASSLQARSPGNTIYF